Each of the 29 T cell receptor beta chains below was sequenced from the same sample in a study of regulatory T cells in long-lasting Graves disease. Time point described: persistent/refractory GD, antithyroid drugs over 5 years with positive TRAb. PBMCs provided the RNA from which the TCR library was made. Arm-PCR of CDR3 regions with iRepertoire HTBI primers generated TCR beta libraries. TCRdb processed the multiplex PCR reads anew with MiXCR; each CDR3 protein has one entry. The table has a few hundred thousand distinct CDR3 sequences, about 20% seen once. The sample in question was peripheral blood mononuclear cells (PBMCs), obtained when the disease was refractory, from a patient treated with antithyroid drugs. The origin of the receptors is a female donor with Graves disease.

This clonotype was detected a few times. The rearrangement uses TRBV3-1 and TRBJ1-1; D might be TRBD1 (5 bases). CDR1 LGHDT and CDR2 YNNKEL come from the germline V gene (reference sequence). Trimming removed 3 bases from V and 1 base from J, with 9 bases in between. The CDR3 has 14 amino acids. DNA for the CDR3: TGTGCCAGCAGCCAGAGGGGTTCGAACACTGAAGCTTTCTTT. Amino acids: CASSQRGSNTEAFF.

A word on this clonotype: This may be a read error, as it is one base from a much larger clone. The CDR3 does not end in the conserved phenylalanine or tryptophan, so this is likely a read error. The CDR3 nucleotides read TGTGCCAGCAGTTGGGGACGGAATGGAAACACCATATATTCT. Amino acids: CASSWGRNGNTIYS. The chain uses TRBV12-3 or TRBV12-4 and TRBJ1-3; possibly TRBD1 for D (5 bases). There are 14 residues in the CDR3. V lost 4 bases and J lost 3, with 10 bases in between.

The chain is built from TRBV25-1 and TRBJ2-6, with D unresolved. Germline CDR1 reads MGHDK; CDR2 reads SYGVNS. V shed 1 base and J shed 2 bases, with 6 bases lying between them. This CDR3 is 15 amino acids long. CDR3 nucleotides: TGTGCCAGCAGTGAATTTAGGGCTGGGGCCAACGTCCTGACTTTC. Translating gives CASSEFRAGANVLTF.

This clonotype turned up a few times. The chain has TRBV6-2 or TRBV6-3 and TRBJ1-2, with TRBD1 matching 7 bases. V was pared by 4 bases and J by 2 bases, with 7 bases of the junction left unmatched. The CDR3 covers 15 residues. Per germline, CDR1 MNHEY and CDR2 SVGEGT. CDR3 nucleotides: TGTGCCAGCAGTTCATCGGACAGGCCCAACTATGGCTACACCTTC. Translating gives CASSSSDRPNYGYTF.

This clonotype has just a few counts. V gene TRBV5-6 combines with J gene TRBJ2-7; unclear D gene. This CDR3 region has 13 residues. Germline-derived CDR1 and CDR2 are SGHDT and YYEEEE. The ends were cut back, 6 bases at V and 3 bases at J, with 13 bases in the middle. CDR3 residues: CASTPPESYEQYF. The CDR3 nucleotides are TGTGCCAGCACGCCCCCCGAGAGCTACGAGCAGTACTTC.

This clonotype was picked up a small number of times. The CDR3 DNA sequence: TGTGCCGCCGGGGAAAATCTCTCTGGAAACACCATATATTTT. Protein sequence: CAAGENLSGNTIYF. This chain connects TRBV10-3 to TRBJ1-3; no clear D. The length of the CDR3 is 14 residues. Trimming cost V 11 bases and J 0 bases, with 14 bases left between them. Germline CDR1 and CDR2: ENHRY and SYGVKD.

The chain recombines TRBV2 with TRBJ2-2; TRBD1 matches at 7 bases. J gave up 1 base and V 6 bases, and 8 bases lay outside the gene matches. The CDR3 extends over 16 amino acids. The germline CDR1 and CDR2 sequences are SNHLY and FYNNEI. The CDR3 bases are TGTGCCAGCAGCCCTACGTGGGACAGGAACACCGGGGAGCTGTTTTTT. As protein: CASSPTWDRNTGELFF.

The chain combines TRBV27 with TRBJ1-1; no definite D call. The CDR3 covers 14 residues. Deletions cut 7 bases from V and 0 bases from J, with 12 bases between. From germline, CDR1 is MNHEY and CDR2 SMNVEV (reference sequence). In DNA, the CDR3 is TGTGCCAGCACCCCCCTTGGGATGAACACTGAAGCTTTCTTT. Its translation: CASTPLGMNTEAFF.

CDR3 loop: CASRRQGLTGELFF. The DNA for the CDR3 is TGTGCCAGCAGGCGACAGGGACTCACCGGGGAGCTGTTTTTT. This chain links TRBV6-1 with TRBJ2-2; a weak D match, TRBD1 (7 bases). This CDR3 is 14 amino acids long. V lost 6 bases, J lost 4 bases, and 12 bases lay in between. Germline CDR1 MNHNS, CDR2 SASEGT.

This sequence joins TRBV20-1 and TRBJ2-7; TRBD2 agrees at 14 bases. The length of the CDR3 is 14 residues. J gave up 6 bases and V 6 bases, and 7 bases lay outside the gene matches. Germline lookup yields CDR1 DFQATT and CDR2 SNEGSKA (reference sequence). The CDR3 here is CSAKGLAGALEQYF. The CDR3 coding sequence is TGCAGTGCCAAGGGACTAGCGGGAGCTCTCGAGCAGTACTTC.

CDR3 amino acids: CASSVSDQPPVEQYF. The CDR3 coding sequence is TGTGCCAGTAGTGTGTCGGACCAGCCTCCCGTCGAGCAGTACTTC. This chain uses TRBV19 with TRBJ2-7; no reliable D call. Germline V gives CDR1 LNHDA, CDR2 SQIVND (reference sequence). Trimming removed 5 bases from V and 6 bases from J, with 20 bases in between. The CDR3 length is 15 residues.

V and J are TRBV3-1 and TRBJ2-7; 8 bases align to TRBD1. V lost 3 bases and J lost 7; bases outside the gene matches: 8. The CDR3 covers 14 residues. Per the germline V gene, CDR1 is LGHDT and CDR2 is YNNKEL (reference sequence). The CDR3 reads CASSHRGRWGEQYF. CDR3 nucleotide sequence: TGTGCCAGCAGCCACAGGGGGCGGTGGGGGGAGCAGTACTTC.

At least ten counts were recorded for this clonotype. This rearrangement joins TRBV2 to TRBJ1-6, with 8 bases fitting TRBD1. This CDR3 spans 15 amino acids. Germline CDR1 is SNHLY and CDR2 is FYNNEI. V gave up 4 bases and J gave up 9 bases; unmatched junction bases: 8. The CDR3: CASSARDRPASPLHF. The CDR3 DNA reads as TGTGCCAGCAGTGCCCGGGACAGGCCCGCTTCACCCCTCCACTTT.

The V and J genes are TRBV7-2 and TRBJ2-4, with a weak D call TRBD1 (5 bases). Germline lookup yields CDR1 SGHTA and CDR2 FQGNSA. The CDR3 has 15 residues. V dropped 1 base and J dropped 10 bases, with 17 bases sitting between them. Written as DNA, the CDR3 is TGTGCCAGCAGCTTAGGGGGCCCCCGCCCTGCGATTCAGTACTTC. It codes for CASSLGGPRPAIQYF.

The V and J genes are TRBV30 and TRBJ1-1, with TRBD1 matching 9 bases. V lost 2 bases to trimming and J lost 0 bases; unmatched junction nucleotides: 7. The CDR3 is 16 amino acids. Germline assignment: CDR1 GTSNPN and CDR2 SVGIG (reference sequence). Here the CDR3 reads CAWSFGQGRVNTEAFF. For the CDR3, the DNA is TGTGCCTGGAGTTTCGGACAGGGGCGTGTGAACACTGAAGCTTTCTTT.

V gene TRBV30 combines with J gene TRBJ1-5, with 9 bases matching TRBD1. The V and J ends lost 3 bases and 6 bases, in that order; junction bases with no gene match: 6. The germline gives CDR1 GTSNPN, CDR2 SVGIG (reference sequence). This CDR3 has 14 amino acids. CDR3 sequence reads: CAWRDRGSGQPQHF. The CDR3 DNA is TGTGCCTGGAGGGACAGGGGTTCGGGTCAGCCCCAGCATTTT.

In DNA, the CDR3 is TGTGCCAGCAGTGAGGGGTTGGTTACAGATACGCAGTATTTT. Its translation is CASSEGLVTDTQYF. The chain links TRBV7-3 to TRBJ2-3; D is possibly TRBD1 or TRBD2 (5 bases each). The CDR3 consists of 14 residues. The germline V and J ends were trimmed by 6 bases and 3 bases, with 13 bases remaining between them. Per the germline V gene, CDR1 is SGHTA and CDR2 is FQGTGA.

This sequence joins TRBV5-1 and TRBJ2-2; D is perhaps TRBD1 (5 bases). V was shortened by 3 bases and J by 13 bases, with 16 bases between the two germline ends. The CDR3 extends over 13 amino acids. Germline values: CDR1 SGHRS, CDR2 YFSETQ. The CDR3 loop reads CASSSGQGVGLFF. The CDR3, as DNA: TGCGCCAGCAGCTCCGGACAAGGGGTGGGGCTGTTTTTT.

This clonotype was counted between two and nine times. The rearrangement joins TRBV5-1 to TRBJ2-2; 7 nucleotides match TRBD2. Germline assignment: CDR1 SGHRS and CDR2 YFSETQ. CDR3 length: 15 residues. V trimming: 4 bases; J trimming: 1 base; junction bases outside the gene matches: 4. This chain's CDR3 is CASSLERGNTGELFF. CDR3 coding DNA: TGCGCCAGCAGCCTAGAGCGGGGGAACACCGGGGAGCTGTTTTTT.

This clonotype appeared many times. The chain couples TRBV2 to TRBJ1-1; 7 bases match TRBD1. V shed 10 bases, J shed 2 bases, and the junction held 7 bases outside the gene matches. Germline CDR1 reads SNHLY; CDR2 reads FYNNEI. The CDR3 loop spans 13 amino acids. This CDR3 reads CATSGQVNTEAFF. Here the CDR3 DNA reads TGTGCCACCTCAGGACAGGTCAACACTGAAGCTTTCTTT.

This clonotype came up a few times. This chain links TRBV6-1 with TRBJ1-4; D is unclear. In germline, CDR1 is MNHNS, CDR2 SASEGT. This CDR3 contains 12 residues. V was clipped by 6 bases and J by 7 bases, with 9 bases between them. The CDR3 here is CASREWGEKLFF. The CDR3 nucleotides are TGTGCCAGCAGAGAATGGGGTGAAAAACTGTTTTTT.

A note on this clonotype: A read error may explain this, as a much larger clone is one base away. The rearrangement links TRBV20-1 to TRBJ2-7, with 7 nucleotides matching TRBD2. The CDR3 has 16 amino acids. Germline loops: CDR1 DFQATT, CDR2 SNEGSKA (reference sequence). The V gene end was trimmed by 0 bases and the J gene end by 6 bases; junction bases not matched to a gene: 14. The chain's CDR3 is CSARDPPRLASLEQYF. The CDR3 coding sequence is TGCAGTGCTAGAGATCCACCGAGACTAGCCTCTCTCGAGCAGTACTTC.

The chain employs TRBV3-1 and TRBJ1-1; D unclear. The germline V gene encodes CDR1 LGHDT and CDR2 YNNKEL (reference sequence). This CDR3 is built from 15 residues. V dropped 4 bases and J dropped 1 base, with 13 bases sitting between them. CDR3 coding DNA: TGTGCCAGCAGCCCCCAACTAACTCAGAACACTGAAGCTTTCTTT. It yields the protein CASSPQLTQNTEAFF.

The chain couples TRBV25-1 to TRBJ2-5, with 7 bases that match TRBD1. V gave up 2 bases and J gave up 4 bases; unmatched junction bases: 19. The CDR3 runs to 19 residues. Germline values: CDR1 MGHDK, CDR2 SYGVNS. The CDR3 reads CASSEARQGMIVWGETQYF. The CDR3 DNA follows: TGTGCCAGCAGTGAAGCCCGACAGGGCATGATCGTATGGGGAGAGACCCAGTACTTC.

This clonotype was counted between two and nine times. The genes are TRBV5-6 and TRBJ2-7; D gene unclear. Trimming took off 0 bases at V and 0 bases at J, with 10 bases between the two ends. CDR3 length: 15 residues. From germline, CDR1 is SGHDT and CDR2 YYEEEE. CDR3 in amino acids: CASSLDLRGSYEQYF. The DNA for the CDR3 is TGTGCCAGCAGCTTGGACCTCCGAGGCTCCTACGAGCAGTACTTC.

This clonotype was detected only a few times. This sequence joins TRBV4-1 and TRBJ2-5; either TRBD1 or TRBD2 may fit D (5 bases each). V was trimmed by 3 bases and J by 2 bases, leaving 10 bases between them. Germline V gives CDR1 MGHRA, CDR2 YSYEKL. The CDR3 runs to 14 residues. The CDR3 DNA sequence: TGCGCCAGCAGCCAGAACGAGGGGCAAGAGACCCAGTACTTC. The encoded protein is CASSQNEGQETQYF.

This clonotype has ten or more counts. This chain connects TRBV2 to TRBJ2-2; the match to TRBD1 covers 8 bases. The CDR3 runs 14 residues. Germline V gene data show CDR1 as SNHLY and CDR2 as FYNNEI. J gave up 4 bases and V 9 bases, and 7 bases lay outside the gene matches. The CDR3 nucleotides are TGTGCCAGGAGGACAGGGCGAGGCACCGGGGAGCTGTTTTTT. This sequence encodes CARRTGRGTGELFF.

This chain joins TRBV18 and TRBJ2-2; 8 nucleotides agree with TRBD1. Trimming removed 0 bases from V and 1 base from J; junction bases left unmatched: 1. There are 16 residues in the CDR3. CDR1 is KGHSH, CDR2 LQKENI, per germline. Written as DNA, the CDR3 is TGTGCCAGCTCACCACCCGGGACAGGGAACACCGGGGAGCTGTTTTTT. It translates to CASSPPGTGNTGELFF.

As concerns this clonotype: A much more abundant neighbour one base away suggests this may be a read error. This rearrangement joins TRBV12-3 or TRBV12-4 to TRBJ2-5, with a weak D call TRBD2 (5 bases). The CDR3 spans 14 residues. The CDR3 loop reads CASRVEAAEKTQHF. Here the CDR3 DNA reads TGTGCCAGCAGGGTGGAGGCAGCAGAGAAGACCCAGCACTTC.